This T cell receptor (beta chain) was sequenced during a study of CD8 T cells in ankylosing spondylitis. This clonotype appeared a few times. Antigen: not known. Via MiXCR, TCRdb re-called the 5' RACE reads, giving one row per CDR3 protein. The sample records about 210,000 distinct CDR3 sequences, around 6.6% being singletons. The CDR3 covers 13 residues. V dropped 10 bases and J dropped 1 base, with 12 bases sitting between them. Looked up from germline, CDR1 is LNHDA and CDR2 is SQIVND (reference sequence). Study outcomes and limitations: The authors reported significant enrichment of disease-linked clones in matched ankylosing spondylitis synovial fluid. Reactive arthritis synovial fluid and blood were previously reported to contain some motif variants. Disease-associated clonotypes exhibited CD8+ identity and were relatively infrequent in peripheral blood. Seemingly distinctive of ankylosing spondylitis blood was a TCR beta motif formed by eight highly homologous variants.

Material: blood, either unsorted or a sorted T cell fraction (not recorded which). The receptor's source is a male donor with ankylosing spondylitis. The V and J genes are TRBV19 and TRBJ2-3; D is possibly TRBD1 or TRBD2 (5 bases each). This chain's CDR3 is CATSGRGTDTQYF. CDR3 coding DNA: TGTGCCACCTCGGGACGGGGCACAGATACGCAGTATTTT.